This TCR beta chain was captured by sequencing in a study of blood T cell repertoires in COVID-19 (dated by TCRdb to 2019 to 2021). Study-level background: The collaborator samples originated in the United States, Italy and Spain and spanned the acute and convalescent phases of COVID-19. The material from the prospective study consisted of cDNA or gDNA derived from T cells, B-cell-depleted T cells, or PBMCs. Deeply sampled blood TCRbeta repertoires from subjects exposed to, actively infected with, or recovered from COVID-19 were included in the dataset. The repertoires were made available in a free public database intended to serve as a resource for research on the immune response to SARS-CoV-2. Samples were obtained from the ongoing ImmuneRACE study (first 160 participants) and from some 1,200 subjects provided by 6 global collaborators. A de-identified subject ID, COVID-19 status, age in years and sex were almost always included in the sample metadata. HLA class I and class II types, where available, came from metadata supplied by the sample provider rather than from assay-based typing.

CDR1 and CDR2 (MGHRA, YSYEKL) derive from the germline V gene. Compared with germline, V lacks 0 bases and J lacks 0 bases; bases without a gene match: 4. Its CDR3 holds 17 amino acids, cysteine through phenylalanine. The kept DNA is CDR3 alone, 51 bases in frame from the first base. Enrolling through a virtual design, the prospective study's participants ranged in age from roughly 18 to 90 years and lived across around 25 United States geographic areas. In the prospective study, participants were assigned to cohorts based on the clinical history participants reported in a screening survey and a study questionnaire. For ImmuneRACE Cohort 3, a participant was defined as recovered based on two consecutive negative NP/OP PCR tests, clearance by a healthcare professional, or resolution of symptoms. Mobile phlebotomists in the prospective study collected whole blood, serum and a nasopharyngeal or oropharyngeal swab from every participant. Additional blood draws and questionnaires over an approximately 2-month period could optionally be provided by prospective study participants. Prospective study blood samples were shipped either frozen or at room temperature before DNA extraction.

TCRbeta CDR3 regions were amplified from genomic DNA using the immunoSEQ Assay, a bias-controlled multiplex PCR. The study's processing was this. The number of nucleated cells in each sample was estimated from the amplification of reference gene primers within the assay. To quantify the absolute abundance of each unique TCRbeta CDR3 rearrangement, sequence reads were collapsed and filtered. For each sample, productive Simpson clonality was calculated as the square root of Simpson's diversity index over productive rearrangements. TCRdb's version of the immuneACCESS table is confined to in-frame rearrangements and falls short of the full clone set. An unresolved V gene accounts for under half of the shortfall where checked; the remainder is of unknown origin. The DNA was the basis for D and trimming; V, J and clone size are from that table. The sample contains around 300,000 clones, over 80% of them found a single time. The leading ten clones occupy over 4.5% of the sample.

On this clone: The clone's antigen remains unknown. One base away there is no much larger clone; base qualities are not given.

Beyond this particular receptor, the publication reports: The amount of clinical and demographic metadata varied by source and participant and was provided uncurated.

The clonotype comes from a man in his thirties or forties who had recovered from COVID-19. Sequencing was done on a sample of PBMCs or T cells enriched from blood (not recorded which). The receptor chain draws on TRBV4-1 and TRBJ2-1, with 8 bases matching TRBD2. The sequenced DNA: TGCGCCAGCAGCCAAGAGAGCGGGGGAGGCTCCTACAATGAGCAGTTCTTC. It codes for CASSQESGGGSYNEQFF.